The sequence of this T cell receptor beta chain was determined in a study of T cells in Graves' hyperthyroidism and ophthalmopathy. Across the study: Blood was drawn when the patient was first diagnosed and still untreated.

This clonotype was counted many times. The antigen is unknown. PBMCs were collected from a 10 ml volume of fresh peripheral blood. Study-level results: Median prediction lead before ophthalmopathy onset was about 6.3 months with the model.

Amplification of TCR beta CDR3 regions used RNA as the template. The study used the HTBI primer set for a first-round RT-PCR of the TCR CDR3. TCRdb itself ran the multiplex PCR reads through MiXCR, one entry per CDR3 protein. The table includes around 300,000 distinct CDR3 sequences, about an eighth detected once. Specimen: blood. The sequence was obtained from a young woman with Graves' hyperthyroidism that later progressed to Graves' ophthalmopathy.

The CDR3 bases are TGTGCCAGCAGTATGGGGATCTCCTACGAGCAGTACTTC. Encoded protein: CASSMGISYEQYF. The V gene is TRBV6-1, the J gene TRBJ2-7; D is ambiguous. V shed 5 bases and J shed 0 bases, with 8 bases lying between them. The CDR3 has 13 amino acids. CDR1 and CDR2 (germline): MNHNS, SASEGT.